This T cell receptor beta chain was documented in a study of blood T cells in healthy people across ages. The CDR3 runs 15 residues. The V gene's germline CDR1 is MNHEY and CDR2 SVGAGI. V lost 6 bases and J lost 0, with 13 bases in between. PCR was performed a second time for about 7 to 12 cycles using a sample-barcoded 5' primer and a J-beta primer mix. Every cDNA molecule carried a tag from a template-switch adaptor bearing 12 random nucleotides. From the 5' RACE reads, TCRdb called clonotypes with MiXCR, one entry per CDR3 protein. Counted here are more than 800,000 distinct CDR3 sequences, more than 25% occurring once; the ten biggest clones make up approximately 15%. This clonotype occurred many times.

The sequenced sample was blood. The rearrangement uses TRBV6-5 and TRBJ2-3; D gene uncertain. This receptor was taken from an elderly woman in good health. The CDR3 DNA sequence: TGTGCCAGCAGACTTTCCAACCCTAGCACAGATACGCAGTATTTT. It encodes CASRLSNPSTDTQYF.